The T cell receptor beta chain under discussion was sequenced for a study of blood T cell repertoires in COVID-19. Background on the study: The study drew acute and convalescent COVID-19 samples from the United States, Italy and Spain. The analysed material was cDNA or gDNA that came from T cells, B-cell-depleted T cells, or PBMCs.

Per the germline V gene, CDR1 is SQVTM and CDR2 is ANQGSEA. This CDR3 is built from 14 residues. The ends lost 4 bases at V and 3 bases at J; junction bases unmatched: 7. TCRdb keeps only in-frame clones here, not all; method: immunoSEQ multiplex PCR. The data show over 200,000 clones, about nine tenths seen once. Sequencing was carried out using peripheral blood. The chain recombines TRBV29-1 with TRBJ2-3; 7 nucleotides match TRBD2. The sequence derives from a man between 35 and 55 years old who had recovered from COVID-19. The CDR3 reads CSVAAGTGTDTQYF. CDR3 coding DNA: TGCAGCGTTGCAGCGGGAACGGGTACAGATACGCAGTATTTT.